The 2 T cell receptor beta chains given below trace back to one sample, sequenced in a study of T cell clonality in common variable immunodeficiency. The repertoire was sequenced with immunoSEQ multiplex PCR; TCRdb's copy has only in-frame clones and lacks some. Listed for the sample are about 34,000 clones, none seen a single time. What these receptors recognize is not known. Whole-study findings and limits: Fewer deletions and N-nucleotide insertions were reportedly seen in common variable immunodeficiency TCR beta sequences.

The sequencing sample was made of peripheral blood mononuclear cells. The receptors derive from a human donor with common variable immunodeficiency.

The table lists this clone with a few counts. The read comes to an end 3 residues before the CDR3 does, leaving the germline J gene to fill in the end. The V call is TRBV2, the J call TRBJ2-3, with D perhaps TRBD2 (5 bases). Germline CDR1 is SNHLY and CDR2 is FYNNEI. Between the trimmed V and J ends, which lost 8 bases and 2 bases, there was a span of 20 bases. This CDR3 has 16 residues. The covered CDR3 bases are TGTGCCAGCTCTCCGGCATTCGGGGTGAACACAGATACG. Translation gives CASSPAFGVNTDT. In full, the CDR3 is CASSPAFGVNTDTQYF.

The sample holds a few counts of this clone. The read falls 3 residues short of the CDR3 end, and the missing part is taken from the germline J gene. The chain carries TRBV18 and TRBJ1-1; perhaps TRBD1 as D (5 bases). The germline V gene has CDR1 KGHSH and CDR2 LQKENI. The V gene lost 3 bases and the J gene lost 1 base, with 12 bases spanning the gap. The CDR3 covers 15 residues. The CDR3 bases that were read are TGTGCCAGCTCACCCTCCGGGGGAAGGAACACTGAA. Translated: CASSPSGGRNTE. The whole CDR3 is CASSPSGGRNTEAFF. Full variable domain (rest looked up from reference TRBV18 and TRBJ1-1): NAGVMQNPRHLVRRRGQEARLRCSPMKGHSHVYWYRQLPEEGLKFMVYLQKENIIDESGMPKERFSAEFPKEGPSILRIQQVVRGDSAAYFCASSPSGGRNTEAFFGQGTRLTVV.